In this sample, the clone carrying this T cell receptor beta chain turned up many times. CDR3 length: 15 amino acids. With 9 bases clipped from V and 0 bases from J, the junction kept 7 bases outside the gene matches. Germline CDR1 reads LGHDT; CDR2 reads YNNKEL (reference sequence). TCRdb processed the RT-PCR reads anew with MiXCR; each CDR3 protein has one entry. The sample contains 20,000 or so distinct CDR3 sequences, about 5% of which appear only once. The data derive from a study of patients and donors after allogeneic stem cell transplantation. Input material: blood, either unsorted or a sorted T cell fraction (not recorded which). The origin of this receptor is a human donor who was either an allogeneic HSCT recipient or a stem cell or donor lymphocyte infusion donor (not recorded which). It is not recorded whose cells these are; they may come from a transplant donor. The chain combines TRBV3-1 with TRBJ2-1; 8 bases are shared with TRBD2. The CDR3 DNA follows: TGTGCCAGACGTTTAGCGGGGAGCTCCTACAATGAGCAGTTCTTC. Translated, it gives CARRLAGSSYNEQFF.